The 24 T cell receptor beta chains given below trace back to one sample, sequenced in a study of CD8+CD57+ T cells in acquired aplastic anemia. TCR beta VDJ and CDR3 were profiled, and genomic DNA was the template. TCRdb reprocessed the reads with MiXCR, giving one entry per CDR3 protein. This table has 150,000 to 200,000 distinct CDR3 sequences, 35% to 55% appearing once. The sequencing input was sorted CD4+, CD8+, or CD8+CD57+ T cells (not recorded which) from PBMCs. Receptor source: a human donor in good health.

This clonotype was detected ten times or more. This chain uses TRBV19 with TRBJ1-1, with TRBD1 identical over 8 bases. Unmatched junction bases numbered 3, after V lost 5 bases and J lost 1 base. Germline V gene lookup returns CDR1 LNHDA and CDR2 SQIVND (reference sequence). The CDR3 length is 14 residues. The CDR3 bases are TGTGCCAGTAGTCCCACAGGGGGGAACACTGAAGCTTTCTTT. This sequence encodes CASSPTGGNTEAFF.

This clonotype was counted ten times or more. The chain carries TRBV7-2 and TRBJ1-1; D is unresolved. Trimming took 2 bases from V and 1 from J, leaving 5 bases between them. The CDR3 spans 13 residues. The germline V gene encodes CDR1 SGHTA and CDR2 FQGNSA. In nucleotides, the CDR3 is TGTGCCAGCAGCTTACTGTGGAACACTGAAGCTTTCTTT. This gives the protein CASSLLWNTEAFF.

The DNA for the CDR3 is TGTGCCAGCAGCACCAAGGACAGATATGGCTACACCTTC. The encoded protein is CASSTKDRYGYTF. The chain has TRBV7-3 and TRBJ1-2; possible D gene TRBD1, 6 bases. CDR3 length: 13 amino acids. The ends were cut back, 5 bases at V and 5 bases at J, with 12 bases in the middle. The germline gives CDR1 SGHTA, CDR2 FQGTGA.

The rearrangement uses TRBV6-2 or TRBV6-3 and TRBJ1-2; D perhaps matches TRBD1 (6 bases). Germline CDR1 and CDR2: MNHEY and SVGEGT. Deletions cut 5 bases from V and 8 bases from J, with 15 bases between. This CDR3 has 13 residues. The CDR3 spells CASSLKTGSGYTF. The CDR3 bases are TGTGCCAGCAGTCTAAAGACAGGCTCCGGCTACACCTTC.

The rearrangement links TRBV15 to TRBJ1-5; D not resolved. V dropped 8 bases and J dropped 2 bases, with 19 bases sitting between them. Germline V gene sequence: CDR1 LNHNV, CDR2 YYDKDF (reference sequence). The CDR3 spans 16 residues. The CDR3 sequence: CATSRRAGGGNQPQHF. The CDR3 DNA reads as TGTGCCACCTCCAGGCGGGCAGGTGGTGGCAATCAGCCCCAGCATTTT.

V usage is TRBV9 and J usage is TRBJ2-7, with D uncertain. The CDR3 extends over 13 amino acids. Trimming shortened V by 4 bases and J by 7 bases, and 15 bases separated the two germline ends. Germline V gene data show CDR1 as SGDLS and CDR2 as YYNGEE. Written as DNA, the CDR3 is TGTGCCAGCAGCCTGATGGAGCTCAGGGAGCAGTACTTC. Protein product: CASSLMELREQYF.

CDR3 nucleotides: TGTGCCAGCAGCTCAGGGGGGACAGGGGGGTACAATGAGCAGTTCTTC. Its protein product is CASSSGGTGGYNEQFF. The chain recombines TRBV5-4 with TRBJ2-1, with 11 bases lining up with TRBD1. Germline lookup yields CDR1 SGHNT and CDR2 YYREEE (reference sequence). J lost 4 bases, V lost 3 bases, and 6 bases had no gene match. The CDR3 covers 16 residues.

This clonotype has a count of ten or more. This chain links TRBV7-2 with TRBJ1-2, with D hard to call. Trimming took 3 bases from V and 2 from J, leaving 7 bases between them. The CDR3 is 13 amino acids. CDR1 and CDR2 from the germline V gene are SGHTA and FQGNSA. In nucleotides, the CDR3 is TGTGCCAGCAGCTTCGAGGAAAACTATGGCTACACCTTC. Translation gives CASSFEENYGYTF.

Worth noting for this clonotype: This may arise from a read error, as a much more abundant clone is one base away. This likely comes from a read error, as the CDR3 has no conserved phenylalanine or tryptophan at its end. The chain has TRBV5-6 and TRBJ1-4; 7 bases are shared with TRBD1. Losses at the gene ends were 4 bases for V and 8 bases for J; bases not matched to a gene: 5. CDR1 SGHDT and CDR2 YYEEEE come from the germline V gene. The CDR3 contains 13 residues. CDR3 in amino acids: CASSADRFEKLFS. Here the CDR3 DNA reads TGTGCCAGCAGCGCGGACAGGTTCGAAAAACTGTTTTCT.

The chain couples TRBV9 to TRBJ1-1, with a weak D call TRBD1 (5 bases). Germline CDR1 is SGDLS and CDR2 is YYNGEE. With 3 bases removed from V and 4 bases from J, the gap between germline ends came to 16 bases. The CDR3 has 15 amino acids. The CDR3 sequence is CASSASGTAGTEAFF. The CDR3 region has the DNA TGTGCCAGCAGCGCATCAGGGACCGCCGGCACTGAAGCTTTCTTT.

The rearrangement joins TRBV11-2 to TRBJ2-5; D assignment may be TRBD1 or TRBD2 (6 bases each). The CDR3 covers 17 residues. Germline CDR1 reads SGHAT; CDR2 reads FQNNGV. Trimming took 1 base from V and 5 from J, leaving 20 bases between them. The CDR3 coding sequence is TGTGCCAGCAGCTTAGGATGGATGTCGGGGGCTGGGGAGACCCAGTACTTC. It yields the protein CASSLGWMSGAGETQYF.

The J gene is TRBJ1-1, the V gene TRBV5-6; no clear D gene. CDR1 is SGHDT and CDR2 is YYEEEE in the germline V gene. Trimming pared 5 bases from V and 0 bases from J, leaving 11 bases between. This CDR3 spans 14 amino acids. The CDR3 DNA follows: TGTGCCAGCAGTTTTGGCAGAGTGAACACTGAAGCTTTCTTT. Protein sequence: CASSFGRVNTEAFF.

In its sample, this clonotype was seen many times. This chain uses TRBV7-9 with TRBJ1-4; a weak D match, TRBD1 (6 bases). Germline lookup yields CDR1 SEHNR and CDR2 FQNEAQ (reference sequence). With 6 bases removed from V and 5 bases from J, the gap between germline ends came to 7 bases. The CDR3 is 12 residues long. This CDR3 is CASSGGNEKLFF. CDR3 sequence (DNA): TGTGCCAGCAGTGGGGGCAATGAAAAACTGTTTTTT.

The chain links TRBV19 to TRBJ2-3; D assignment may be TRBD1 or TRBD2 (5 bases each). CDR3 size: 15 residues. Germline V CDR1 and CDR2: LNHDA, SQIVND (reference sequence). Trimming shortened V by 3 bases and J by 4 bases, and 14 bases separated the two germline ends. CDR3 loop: CASSILGAEPDTQYF. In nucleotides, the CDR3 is TGTGCCAGTAGTATCCTCGGGGCCGAACCAGATACGCAGTATTTT.

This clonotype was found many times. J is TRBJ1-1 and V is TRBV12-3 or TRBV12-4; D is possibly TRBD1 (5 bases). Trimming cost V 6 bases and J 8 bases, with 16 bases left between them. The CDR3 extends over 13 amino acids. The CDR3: CASSWRDEIEAFF. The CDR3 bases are TGTGCCAGCAGCTGGAGGGACGAAATCGAAGCTTTCTTT.

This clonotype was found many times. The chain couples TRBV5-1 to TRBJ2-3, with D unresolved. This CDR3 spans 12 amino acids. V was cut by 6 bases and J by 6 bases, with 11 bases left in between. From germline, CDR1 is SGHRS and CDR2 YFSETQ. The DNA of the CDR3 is TGCGCCAGCAACTATGATGGGGATACGCAGTATTTT. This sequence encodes CASNYDGDTQYF.

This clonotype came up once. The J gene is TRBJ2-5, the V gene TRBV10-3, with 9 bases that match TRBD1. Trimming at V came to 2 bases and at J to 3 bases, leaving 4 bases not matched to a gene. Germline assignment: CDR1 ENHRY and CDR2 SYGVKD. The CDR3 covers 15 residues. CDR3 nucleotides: TGTGCCATCAGTGAGCCCGGGACAGGGAAAGAGACCCAGTACTTC. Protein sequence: CAISEPGTGKETQYF.

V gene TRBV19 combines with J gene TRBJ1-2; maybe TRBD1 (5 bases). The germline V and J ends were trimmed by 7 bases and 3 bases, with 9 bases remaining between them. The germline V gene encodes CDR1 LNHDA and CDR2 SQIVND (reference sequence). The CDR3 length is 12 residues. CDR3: CASKQGYYGYTF. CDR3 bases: TGTGCCAGTAAGCAGGGATACTATGGCTACACCTTC.

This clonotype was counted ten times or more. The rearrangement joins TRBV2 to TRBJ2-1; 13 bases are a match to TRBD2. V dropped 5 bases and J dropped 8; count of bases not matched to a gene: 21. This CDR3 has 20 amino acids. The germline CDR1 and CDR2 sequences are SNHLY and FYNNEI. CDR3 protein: CASSRGTSGNQQKSPYEQFF. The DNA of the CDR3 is TGTGCCAGCAGTCGTGGGACTAGCGGGAATCAACAGAAAAGTCCGTATGAGCAGTTCTTC.

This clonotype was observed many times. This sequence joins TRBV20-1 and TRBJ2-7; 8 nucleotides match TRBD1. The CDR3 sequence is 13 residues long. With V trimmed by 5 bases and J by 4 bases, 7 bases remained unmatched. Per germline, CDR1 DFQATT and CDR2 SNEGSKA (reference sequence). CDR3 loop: CSASGQATYEQYF. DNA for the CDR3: TGCAGTGCTTCGGGACAGGCGACTTACGAGCAGTACTTC.

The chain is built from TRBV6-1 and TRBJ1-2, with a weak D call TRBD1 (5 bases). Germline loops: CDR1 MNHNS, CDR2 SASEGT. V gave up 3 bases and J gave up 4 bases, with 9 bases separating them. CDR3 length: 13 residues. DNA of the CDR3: TGTGCCAGCAGTGACAACAGGATCTATGGCTACACCTTC. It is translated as CASSDNRIYGYTF.

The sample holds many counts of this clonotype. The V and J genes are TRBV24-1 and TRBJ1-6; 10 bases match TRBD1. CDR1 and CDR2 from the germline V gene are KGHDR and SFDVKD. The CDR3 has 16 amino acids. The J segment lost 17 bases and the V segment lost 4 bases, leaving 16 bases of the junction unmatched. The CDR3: CATSDQETGGKKWIHF. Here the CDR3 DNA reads TGTGCCACCAGTGACCAGGAGACAGGGGGCAAAAAGTGGATCCACTTT.

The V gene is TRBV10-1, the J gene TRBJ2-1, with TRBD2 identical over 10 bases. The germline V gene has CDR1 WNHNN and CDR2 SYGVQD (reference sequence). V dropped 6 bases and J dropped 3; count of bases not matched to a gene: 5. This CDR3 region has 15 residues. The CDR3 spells CASSLAGAGYNEQFF. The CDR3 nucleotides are TGCGCCAGCAGCCTAGCGGGAGCCGGCTACAATGAGCAGTTCTTC.

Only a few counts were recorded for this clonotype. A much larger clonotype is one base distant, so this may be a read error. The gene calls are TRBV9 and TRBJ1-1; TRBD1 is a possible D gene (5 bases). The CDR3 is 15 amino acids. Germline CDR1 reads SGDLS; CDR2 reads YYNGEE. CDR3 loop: CASTVADRKNTEAFF. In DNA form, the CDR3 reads TGTGCCAGCACCGTAGCCGACAGAAAGAACACTGAAGCTTTCTTT.